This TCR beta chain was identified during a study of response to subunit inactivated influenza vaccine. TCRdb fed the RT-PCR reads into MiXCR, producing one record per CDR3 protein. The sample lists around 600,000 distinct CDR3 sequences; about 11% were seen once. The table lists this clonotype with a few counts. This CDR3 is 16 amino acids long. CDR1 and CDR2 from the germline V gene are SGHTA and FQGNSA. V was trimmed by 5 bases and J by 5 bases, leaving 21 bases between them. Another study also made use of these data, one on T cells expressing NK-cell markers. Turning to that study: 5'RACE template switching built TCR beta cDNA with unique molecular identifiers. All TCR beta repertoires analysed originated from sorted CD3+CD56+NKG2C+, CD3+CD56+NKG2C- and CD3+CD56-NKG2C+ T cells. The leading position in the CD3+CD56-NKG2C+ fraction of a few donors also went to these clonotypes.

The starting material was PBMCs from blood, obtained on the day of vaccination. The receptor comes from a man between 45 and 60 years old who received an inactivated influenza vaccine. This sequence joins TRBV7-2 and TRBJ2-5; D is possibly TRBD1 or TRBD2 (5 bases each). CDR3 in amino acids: CASSPGFSGLGETQYF. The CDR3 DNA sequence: TGTGCCAGCAGCCCTGGATTTTCGGGGCTTGGGGAGACCCAGTACTTC.